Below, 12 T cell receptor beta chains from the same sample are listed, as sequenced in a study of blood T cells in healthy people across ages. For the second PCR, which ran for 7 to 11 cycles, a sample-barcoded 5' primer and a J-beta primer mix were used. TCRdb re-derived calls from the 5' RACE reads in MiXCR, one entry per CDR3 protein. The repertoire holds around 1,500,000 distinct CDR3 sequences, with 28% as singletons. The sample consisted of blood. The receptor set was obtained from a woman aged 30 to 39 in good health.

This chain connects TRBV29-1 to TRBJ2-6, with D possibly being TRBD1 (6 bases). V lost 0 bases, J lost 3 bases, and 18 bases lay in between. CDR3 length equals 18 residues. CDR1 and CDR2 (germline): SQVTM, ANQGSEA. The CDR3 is CSVEERTDPGGGANVLTF. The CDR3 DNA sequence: TGCAGCGTTGAAGAGAGGACAGACCCAGGTGGTGGGGCCAACGTCCTGACTTTC.

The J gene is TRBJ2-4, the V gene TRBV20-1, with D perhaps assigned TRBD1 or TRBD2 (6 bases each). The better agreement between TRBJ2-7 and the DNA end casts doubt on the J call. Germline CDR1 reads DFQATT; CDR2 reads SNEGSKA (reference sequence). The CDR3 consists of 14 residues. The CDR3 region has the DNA TGCAGTGCTAGAGGGGGGGCTGACTCCTACGAGCAGTACTTC. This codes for CSARGGADSYEQYF.

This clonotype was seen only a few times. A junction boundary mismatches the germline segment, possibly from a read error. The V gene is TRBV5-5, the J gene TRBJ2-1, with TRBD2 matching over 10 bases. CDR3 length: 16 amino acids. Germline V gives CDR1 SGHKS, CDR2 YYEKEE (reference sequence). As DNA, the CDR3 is TGTGCCAGCACCCCAGCTGGGACTAGCGACTACTATGAGCAGTTCTTC. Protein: CASTPAGTSDYYEQFF.

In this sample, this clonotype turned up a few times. CDR3 DNA: TGTGCCAGCAGCTCCCCGGGTGATCTAGCCAAAAACATTCAGTACTTC. Its protein is CASSSPGDLAKNIQYF. The rearrangement links TRBV12-3 or TRBV12-4 to TRBJ2-4, with D uncertain. The CDR3 is 16 amino acids. Trimming took 6 bases from V and 0 from J, leaving 15 bases between them.

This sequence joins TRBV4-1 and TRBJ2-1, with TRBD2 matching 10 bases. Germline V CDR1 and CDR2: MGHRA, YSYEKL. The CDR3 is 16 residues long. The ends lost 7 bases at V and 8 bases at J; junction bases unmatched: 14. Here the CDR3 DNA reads TGCGCCAGCACATCCATAGCGGGAGGCTTAGGGGATGAGCAGTTCTTC. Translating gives CASTSIAGGLGDEQFF.

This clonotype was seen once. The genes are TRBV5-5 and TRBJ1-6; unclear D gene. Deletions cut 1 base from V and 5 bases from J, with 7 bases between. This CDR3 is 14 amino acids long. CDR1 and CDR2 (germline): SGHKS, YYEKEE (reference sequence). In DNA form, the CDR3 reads TGTGCCAGCAGCTTGTGGCGAGATAATTCACCCCTCCACTTT. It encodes CASSLWRDNSPLHF.

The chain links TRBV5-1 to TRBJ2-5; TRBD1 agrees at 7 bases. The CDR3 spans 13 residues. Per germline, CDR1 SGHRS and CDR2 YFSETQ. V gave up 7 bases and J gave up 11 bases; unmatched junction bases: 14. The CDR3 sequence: CASFRDSYNEQYF. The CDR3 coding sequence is TGCGCCAGCTTCCGGGACAGTTACAATGAGCAGTACTTC. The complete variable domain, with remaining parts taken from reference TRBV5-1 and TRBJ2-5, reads KAGVTQTPRYLIKTRGQQVTLSCSPISGHRSVSWYQQTPGQGLQFLFEYFSETQRNKGNFPGRFSGRQFSNSRSEMNVSTLELGDSALYLCASFRDSYNEQYFGPGTRLLVL.

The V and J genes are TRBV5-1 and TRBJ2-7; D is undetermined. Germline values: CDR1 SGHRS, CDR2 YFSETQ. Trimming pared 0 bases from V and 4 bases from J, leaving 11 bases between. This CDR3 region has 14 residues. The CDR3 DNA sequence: TGCGCCAGCAGCTTGGGCCGACCGAATTACGAGCAGTACTTC. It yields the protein CASSLGRPNYEQYF.

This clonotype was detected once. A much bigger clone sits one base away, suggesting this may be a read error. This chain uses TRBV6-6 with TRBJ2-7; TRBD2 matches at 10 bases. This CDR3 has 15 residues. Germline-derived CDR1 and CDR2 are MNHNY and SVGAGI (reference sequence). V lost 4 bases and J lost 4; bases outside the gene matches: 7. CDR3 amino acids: CASSSRELAGYEQYF. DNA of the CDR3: TGTGCCAGCAGTTCGCGGGAACTAGCGGGATACGAGCAGTACTTC.

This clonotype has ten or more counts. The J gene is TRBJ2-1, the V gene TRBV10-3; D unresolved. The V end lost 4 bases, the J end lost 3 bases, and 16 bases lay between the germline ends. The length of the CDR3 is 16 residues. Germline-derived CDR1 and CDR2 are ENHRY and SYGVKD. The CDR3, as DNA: TGTGCCATCAGTGCAGAAGGTCCTATCCACTACAATGAGCAGTTCTTC. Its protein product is CAISAEGPIHYNEQFF.

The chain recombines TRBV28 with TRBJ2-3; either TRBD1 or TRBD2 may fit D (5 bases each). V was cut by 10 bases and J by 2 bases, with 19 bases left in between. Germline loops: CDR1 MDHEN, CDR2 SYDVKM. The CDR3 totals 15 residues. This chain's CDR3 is CATLSSGRFTDTQYF. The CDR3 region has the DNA TGTGCCACCTTGAGCTCGGGGCGGTTCACAGATACGCAGTATTTT.

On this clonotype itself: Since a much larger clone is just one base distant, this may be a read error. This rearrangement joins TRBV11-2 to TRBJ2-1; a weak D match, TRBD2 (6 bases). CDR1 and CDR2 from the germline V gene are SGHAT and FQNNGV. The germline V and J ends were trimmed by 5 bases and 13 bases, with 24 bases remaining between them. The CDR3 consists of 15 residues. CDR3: CASSQGRDPGQTQFF. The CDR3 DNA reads TGTGCCAGCAGCCAAGGGCGGGACCCGGGGCAGACCCAGTTCTTC.